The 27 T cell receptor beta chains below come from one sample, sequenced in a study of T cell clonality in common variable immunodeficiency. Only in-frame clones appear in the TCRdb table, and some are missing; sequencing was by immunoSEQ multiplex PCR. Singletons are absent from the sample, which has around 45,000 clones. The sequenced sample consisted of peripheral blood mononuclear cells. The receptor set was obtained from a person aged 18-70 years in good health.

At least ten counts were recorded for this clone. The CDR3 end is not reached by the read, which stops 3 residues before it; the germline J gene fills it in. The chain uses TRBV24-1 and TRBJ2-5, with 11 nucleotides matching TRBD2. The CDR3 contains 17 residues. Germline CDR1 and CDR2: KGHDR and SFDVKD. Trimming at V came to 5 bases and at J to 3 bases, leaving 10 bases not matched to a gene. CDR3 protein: CATSGTGTSGDKETQYF. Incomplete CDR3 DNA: TGTGCCACCAGTGGAACCGGGACTAGCGGAGATAAAGAGACC.

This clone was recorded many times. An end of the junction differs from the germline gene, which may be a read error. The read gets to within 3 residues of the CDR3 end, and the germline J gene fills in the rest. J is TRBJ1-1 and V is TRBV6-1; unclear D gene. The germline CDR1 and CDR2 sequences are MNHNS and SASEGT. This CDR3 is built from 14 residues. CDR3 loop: CASTENGENTEAFF. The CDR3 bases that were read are TGTGCCAGCACTGAAAACGGGGAGAACACTGAA.

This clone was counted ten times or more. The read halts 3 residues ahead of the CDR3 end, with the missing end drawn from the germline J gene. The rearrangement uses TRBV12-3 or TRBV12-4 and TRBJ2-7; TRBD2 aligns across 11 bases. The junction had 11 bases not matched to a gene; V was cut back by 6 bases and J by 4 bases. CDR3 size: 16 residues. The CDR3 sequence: CASSPVGTSGLYEQYF. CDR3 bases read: TGTGCCAGCAGCCCCGTGGGGACTAGCGGTCTGTACGAG.

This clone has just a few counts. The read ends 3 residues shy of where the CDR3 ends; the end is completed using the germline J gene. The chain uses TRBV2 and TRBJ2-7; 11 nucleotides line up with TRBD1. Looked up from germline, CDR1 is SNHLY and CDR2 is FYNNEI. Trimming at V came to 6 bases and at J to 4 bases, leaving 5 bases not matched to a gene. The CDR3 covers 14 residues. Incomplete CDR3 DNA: TGTGCCAGCAGGACTGGACAGGGGGCTTACGAG. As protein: CASRTGQGAYE. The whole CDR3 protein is CASRTGQGAYEQYF.

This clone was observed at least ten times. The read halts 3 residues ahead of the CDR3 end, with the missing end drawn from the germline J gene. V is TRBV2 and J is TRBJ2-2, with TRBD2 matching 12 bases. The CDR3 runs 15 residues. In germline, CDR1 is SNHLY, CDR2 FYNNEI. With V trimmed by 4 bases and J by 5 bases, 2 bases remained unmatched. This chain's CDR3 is CASSVGLAGTGELFF. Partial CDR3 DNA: TGTGCCAGCAGTGTAGGACTAGCGGGAACCGGGGAG. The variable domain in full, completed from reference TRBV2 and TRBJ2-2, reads EPEVTQTPSHQVTQMGQEVILRCVPISNHLYFYWYRQILGQKVEFLVSFYNNEISEKSEIFDDQFSVERPDGSNFTLKIRSTKLEDSAMYFCASSVGLAGTGELFFGEGSRLTVL.

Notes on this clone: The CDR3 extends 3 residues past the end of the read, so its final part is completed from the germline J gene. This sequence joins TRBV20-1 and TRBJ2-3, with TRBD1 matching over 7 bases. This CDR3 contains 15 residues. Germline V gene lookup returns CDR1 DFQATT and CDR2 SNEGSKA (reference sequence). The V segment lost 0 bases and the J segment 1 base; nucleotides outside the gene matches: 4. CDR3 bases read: TGCAGTGCTAGAGAGACCGGACAGGGCACAGATACG. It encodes CSARETGQGTDT. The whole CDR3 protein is CSARETGQGTDTQYF.

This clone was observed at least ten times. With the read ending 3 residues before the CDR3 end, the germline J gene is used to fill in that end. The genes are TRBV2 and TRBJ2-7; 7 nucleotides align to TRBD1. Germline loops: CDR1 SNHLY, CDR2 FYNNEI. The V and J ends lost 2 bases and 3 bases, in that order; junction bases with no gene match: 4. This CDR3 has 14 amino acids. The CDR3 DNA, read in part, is TGTGCCAGCAGTGAACCGGGACAGTTCTACGAG. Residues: CASSEPGQFYE. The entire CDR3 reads CASSEPGQFYEQYF. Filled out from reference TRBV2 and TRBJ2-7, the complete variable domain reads EPEVTQTPSHQVTQMGQEVILRCVPISNHLYFYWYRQILGQKVEFLVSFYNNEISEKSEIFDDQFSVERPDGSNFTLKIRSTKLEDSAMYFCASSEPGQFYEQYFGPGTRLTVT.

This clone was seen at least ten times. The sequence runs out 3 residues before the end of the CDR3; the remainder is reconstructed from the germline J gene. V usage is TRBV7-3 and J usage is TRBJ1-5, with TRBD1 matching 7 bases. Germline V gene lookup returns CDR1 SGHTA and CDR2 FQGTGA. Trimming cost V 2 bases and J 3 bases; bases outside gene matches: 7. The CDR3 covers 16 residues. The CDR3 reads CASSLETGYVNQPQHF. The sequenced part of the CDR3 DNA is TGTGCCAGCAGCTTAGAGACAGGGTATGTCAATCAGCCC.

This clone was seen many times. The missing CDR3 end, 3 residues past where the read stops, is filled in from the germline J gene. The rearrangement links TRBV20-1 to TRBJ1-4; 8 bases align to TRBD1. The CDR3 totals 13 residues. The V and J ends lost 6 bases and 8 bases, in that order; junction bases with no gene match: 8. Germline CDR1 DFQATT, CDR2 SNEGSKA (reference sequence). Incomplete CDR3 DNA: TGCAGTGCGGCTAGACAGGGGAGGGAAAAA. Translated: CSAARQGREK. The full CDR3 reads CSAARQGREKLFF.

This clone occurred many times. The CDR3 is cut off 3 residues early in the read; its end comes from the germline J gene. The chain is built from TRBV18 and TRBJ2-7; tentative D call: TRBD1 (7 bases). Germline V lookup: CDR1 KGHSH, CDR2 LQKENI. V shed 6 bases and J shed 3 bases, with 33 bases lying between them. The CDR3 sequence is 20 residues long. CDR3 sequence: CASSPYSTSSAGGLVYEQYF. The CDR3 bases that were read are TGTGCCAGCTCTCCCTACTCAACTTCTTCGGCAGGGGGACTCGTCTACGAG.

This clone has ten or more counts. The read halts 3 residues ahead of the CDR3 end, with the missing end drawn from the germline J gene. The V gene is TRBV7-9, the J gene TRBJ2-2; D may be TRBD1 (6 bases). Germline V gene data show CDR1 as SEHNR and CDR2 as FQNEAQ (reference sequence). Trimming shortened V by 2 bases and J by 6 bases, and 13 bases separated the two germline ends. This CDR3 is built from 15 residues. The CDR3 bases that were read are TGTGCCAGCAGCTTACCGCAGGGGCGGGCCGGGGAG. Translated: CASSLPQGRAGE. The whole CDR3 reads CASSLPQGRAGELFF.

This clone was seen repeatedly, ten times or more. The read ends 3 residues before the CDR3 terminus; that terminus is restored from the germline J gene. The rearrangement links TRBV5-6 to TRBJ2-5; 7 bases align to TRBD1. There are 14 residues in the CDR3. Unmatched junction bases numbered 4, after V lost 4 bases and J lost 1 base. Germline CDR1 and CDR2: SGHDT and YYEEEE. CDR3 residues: CASSLGQVQETQYF. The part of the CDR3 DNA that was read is TGTGCCAGCAGCCTAGGACAGGTCCAAGAGACC. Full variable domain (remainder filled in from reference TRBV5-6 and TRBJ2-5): DAGVTQSPTHLIKTRGQQVTLRCSPKSGHDTVSWYQQALGQGPQFIFQYYEEEERQRGNFPDRFSGHQFPNYSSELNVNALLLGDSALYLCASSLGQVQETQYFGPGTRLLVL.

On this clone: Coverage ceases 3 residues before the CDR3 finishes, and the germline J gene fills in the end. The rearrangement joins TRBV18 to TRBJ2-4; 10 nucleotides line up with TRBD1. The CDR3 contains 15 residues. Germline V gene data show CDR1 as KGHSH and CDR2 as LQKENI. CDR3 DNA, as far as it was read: TGTGCCAGCTCAAACTATCGACAGGGGGCGGATGGT. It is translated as CASSNYRQGADG. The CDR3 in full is CASSNYRQGADGQYF.

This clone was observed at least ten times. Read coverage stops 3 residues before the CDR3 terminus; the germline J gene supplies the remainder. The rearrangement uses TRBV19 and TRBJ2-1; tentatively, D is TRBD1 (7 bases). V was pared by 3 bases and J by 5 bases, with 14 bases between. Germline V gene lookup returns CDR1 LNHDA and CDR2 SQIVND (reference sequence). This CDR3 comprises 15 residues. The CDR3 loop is CASSIVGGQNNEQFF. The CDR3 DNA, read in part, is TGTGCCAGTAGTATCGTGGGGGGACAGAACAATGAG.

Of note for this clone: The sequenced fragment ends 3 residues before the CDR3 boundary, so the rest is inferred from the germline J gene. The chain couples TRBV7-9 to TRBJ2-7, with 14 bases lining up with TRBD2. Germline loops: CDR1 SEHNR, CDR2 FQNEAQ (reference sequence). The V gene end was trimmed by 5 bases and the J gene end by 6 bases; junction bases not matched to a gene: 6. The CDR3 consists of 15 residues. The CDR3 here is CASSPGLAGVSEQYF. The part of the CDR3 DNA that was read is TGTGCCAGCAGCCCGGGACTAGCGGGAGTAAGCGAG.

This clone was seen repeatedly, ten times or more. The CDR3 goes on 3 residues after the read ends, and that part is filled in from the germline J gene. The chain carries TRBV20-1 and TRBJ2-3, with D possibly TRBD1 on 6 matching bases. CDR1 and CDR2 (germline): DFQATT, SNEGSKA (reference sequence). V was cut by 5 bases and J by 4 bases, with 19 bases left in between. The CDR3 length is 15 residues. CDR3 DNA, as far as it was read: TGCAGTGCTCAAAACAGGGAAGGGGTTTCAGATACG. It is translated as CSAQNREGVSDT. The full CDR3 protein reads CSAQNREGVSDTQYF.

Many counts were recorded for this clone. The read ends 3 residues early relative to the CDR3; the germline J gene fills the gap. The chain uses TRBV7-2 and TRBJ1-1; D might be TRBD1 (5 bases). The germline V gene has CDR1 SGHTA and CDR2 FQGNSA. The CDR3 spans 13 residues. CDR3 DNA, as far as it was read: TGTGCCAGCAGCCCCCGGGGGGGGGAAGAA. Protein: CASSPRGGEE. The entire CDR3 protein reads CASSPRGGEEAFF.

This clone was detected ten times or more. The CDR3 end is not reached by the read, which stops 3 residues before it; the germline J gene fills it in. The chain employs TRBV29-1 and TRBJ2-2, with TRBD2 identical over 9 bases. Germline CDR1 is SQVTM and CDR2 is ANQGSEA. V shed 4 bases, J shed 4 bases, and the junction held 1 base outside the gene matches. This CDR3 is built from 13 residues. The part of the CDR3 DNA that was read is TGCAGCGTTGGCGGGGGGGTCACCGGGGAG. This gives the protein CSVGGGVTGE. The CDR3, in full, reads CSVGGGVTGELFF.

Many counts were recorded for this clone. The sequenced part of the CDR3 DNA is TGCAGTGCTAGACGTAAAACAGGGGACAAAAACATT. This sequence encodes CSARRKTGDKNI. The complete CDR3 sequence is CSARRKTGDKNIQYF. This sequence joins TRBV20-1 and TRBJ2-4; 7 bases match TRBD1. The read terminates 3 residues ahead of where the CDR3 ends, so the germline J gene completes it. The CDR3 runs 15 residues. Germline CDR1 is DFQATT and CDR2 is SNEGSKA (reference sequence). With V trimmed by 2 bases and J by 3 bases, 7 bases remained unmatched.

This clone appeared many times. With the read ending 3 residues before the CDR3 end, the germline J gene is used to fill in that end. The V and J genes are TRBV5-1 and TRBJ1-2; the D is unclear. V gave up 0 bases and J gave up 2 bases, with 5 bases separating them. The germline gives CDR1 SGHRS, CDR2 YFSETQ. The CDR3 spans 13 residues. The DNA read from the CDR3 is TGCGCCAGCAGCTTGGCCGCGAACTATGGC. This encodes CASSLAANYG. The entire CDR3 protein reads CASSLAANYGYTF.

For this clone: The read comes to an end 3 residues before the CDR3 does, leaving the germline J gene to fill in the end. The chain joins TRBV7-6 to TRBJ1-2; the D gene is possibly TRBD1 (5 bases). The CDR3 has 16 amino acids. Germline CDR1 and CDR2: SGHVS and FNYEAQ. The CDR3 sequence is CASSKGLAGVGDDYTF. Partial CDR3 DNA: TGTGCCAGCAGCAAGGGACTAGCGGGAGTAGGAGATGAC. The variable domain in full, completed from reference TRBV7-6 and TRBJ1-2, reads GAGVSQSPRYKVTKRGQDVALRCDPISGHVSLYWYRQALGQGPEFLTYFNYEAQQDKSGLPNDRFSAERPEGSISTLTIQRTEQRDSAMYRCASSKGLAGVGDDYTFGSGTRLTVV.

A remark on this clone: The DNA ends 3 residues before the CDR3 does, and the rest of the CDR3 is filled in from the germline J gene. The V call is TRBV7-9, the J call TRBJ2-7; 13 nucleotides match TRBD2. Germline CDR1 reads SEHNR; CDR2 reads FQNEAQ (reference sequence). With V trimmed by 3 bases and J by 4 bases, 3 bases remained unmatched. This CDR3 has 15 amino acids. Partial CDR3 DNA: TGTGCCAGCAGCTTCACTAGCGGGAGGGCTTACGAG. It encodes CASSFTSGRAYE. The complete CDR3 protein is CASSFTSGRAYEQYF.

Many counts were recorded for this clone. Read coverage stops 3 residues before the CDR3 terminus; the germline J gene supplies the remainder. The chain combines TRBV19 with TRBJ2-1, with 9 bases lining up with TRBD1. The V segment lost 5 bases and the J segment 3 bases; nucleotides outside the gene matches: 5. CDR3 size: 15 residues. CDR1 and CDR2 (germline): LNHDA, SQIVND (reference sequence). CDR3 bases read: TGTGCCAGTAGTCAGGGACAGGGCGGCTACAATGAG. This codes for CASSQGQGGYNE. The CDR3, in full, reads CASSQGQGGYNEQFF.

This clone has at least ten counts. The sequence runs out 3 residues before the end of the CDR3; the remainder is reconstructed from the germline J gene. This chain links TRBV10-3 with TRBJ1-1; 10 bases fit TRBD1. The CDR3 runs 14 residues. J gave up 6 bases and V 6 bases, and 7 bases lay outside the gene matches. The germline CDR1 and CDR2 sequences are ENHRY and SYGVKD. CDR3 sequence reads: CAISQTGGEAEAFF. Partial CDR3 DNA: TGTGCCATCAGCCAGACAGGGGGCGAGGCTGAA.

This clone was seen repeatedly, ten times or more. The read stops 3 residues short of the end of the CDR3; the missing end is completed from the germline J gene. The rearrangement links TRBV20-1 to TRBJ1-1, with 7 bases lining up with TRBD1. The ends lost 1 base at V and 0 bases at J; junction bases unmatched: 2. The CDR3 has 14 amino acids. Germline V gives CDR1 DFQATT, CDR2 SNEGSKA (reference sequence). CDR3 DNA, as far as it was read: TGCAGTGCTAGAGGGGACAGCATGAACACTGAA. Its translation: CSARGDSMNTE. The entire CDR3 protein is CSARGDSMNTEAFF.

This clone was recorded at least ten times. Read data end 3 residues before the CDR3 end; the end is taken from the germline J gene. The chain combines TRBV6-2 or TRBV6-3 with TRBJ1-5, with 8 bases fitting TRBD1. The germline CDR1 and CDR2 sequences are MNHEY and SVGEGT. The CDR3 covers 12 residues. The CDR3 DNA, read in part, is TGTGCCAGCAGACAGGACAGGGAACCC. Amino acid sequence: CASRQDREP. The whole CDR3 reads CASRQDREPQHF.

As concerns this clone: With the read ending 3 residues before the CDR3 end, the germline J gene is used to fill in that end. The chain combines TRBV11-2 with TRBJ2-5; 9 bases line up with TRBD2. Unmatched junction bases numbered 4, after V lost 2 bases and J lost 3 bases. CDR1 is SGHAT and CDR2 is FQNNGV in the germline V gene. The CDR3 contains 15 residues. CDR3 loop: CASSLPGLAEETQYF. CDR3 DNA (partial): TGTGCCAGCAGCTTACCGGGACTAGCTGAAGAGACC.